This T cell receptor (beta chain) comes out of a study of molecular identifiers for immune sequencing clone quantification. Findings and limits, study-wide: Effector cells kept over 99% of their molecules in clones above 20 RNA copies, while naive cells kept under 1% there.

TCRdb reanalysed the PCR reads using MiXCR and keeps one entry per CDR3 protein. This sample has more than 35,000 distinct CDR3 sequences, with over 15% found just once. Note on this clonotype: Its matching antigen is unknown. At one end the junction does not follow the germline gene, possibly because of a read error.

Libraries of naive CD8 cells were prepared from approximately 20,000 to 980,000 sorted cells using 10%, 30% or 50% RNA. Naive CD8 T cells were picked out by sorting for CD8+CD4-CCR7+CD45RA+. This CDR3 region has 13 residues. Per the germline V gene, CDR1 is MNHEY and CDR2 is SMNVEV (reference sequence). The sample comprised naive CD8+ T cells from blood, with Jurkat cell RNA spiked in. Subset noted: FACS-sorted CD8+CD4-CCR7+CD45RA+ naive T cells. This receptor was obtained from a human donor in good health. Some libraries in this study had Jurkat cell RNA spiked in. The chain links TRBV27 to TRBJ1-4; D is possibly TRBD1 (5 bases). The CDR3 DNA follows: TGTGCCAGCAGTTTGGACATAAGGGAAAAACTGGTTTTT. Translating gives CASSLDIREKLVF.